The rows below give T cell receptor beta chains drawn from one sample of a study of high-grade serous ovarian cancer treatment subgroups. Generated by immunoSEQ multiplex PCR, the TCRdb table keeps only in-frame clones and is missing some. The sample has more than 5,500 clones, about 60% seen once. The sequenced sample was tumor tissue. These receptors were obtained from a human donor with high-grade serous ovarian cancer. Each CDR3 is given with its conserved first and last residue. Fields, in order: V gene, D gene, clone size, J gene, CDR3 DNA, CDR3 protein. D genes are given only for firm matches. Clone sizes are given selectively: once, few, many, or a class where the clone is expanded.

v_call: TRBV19
d_call: TRBD1
clone_size: NA
j_call: TRBJ1-1
cdr3_nt: TGTGCCAGTAGTATTTTCCAGGGGGCAATACCGAACACTGAAGCTTTCTTT
cdr3_aa: CASSIFQGAIPNTEAFF

v_call: TRBV11-2
d_call: NA
clone_size: NA
j_call: TRBJ1-2
cdr3_nt: TGTGCCAGCAGCTCCACAGGGCGCGGCTACACCTTC
cdr3_aa: CASSSTGRGYTF

v_call: TRBV11-2
d_call: NA
clone_size: NA
j_call: TRBJ2-1
cdr3_nt: TGTGTCAGCAGCTTGGACAGCTACAGAATGATCTTC
cdr3_aa: CVSSLDSYRMIF

v_call: TRBV7-2
d_call: TRBD1
clone_size: NA
j_call: TRBJ1-2
cdr3_nt: TGTGCCAGCAGCCCAGGGGGAGGGTCTAACTATGGCTACACCTTC
cdr3_aa: CASSPGGGSNYGYTF

v_call: TRBV7-2
d_call: TRBD1
clone_size: NA
j_call: TRBJ2-7
cdr3_nt: TGTGCCAGCAGCTTGACATCCGGGACAGGGTTTCCCGAGCAGTACTTC
cdr3_aa: CASSLTSGTGFPEQYF

v_call: TRBV18
d_call: NA
clone_size: few
j_call: TRBJ2-2
cdr3_nt: TGTGCCAGCTCACCACAGGGGAAAGCCGGGGAGCTGTTTTTT
cdr3_aa: CASSPQGKAGELFF

v_call: TRBV6-5
d_call: NA
clone_size: NA
j_call: TRBJ1-4
cdr3_nt: TGTGCCAGCAGTTACACCGTGGCGAATGAAAAACTGTTTTTT
cdr3_aa: CASSYTVANEKLFF

v_call: TRBV11-2
d_call: NA
clone_size: medium-sized
j_call: TRBJ1-3
cdr3_nt: TGTGCCCGAAACGGCAGGGCAGCCTCTGGAAACACCATATATTTT
cdr3_aa: CARNGRAASGNTIYF

v_call: TRBV18
d_call: TRBD1
clone_size: NA
j_call: TRBJ1-5
cdr3_nt: TGTGCCAGCTCACAGATCACAGGGGGCAATCAGCCCCAGCATTTT
cdr3_aa: CASSQITGGNQPQHF

v_call: TRBV7-2
d_call: TRBD1
clone_size: NA
j_call: TRBJ1-1
cdr3_nt: TGTGCCAGCAGCTTGACAGGGGTTGAAGCTTTCTTT
cdr3_aa: CASSLTGVEAFF

v_call: TRBV5-1
d_call: NA
clone_size: NA
j_call: TRBJ2-5
cdr3_nt: TGCGCCAGCAGCTTGGACCAAGAGACCCAGTACTTC
cdr3_aa: CASSLDQETQYF

v_call: TRBV5-1
d_call: NA
clone_size: NA
j_call: TRBJ1-4
cdr3_nt: TGCGCCAGCAGGTACGGGGACGAAAAACTGTTTTTT
cdr3_aa: CASRYGDEKLFF

v_call: TRBV7-9
d_call: NA
clone_size: medium-sized
j_call: TRBJ1-2
cdr3_nt: TGTGCCAGCAGCTTATCCCGGGACTCCTTTGGCTACACCTTC
cdr3_aa: CASSLSRDSFGYTF

v_call: TRBV6-1
d_call: NA
clone_size: NA
j_call: TRBJ1-5
cdr3_nt: TGTGCCAGCAGTGAAACCCGAGGACGGTATAGCAATCAGCCCCAGCATTTT
cdr3_aa: CASSETRGRYSNQPQHF

v_call: TRBV5-8
d_call: NA
clone_size: NA
j_call: TRBJ1-2
cdr3_nt: TGTGCCAGCAGCTTAGGCCAAACCTATGGCTACACCTTC
cdr3_aa: CASSLGQTYGYTF

v_call: TRBV18
d_call: NA
clone_size: NA
j_call: TRBJ1-1
cdr3_nt: TGTGCCAGCTCACCTACCATTTATGAAGCTTTCTTT
cdr3_aa: CASSPTIYEAFF

v_call: TRBV19
d_call: NA
clone_size: once
j_call: TRBJ1-6
cdr3_nt: TGTGCCAGTAGCCGGGCGAGGAGGGAACCCTATAATTCACCCCTCCACTTT
cdr3_aa: CASSRARREPYNSPLHF

v_call: TRBV11-2
d_call: NA
clone_size: few
j_call: TRBJ1-3
cdr3_nt: TGTGCCAGCAGCCCAGCAGGGATTGGAAACACCATATATTTT
cdr3_aa: CASSPAGIGNTIYF

v_call: TRBV29-1
d_call: NA
clone_size: few
j_call: TRBJ2-3
cdr3_nt: TGCAGCGTTGAAGTATCCACTGGACCCCCCCTTAATACGCAGTATTTT
cdr3_aa: CSVEVSTGPPLNTQYF

v_call: TRBV6-1
d_call: NA
clone_size: NA
j_call: TRBJ1-2
cdr3_nt: TGTGCCACCACAGGCTCCGGAGGCTACACCTTC
cdr3_aa: CATTGSGGYTF

v_call: TRBV28
d_call: NA
clone_size: NA
j_call: TRBJ1-1
cdr3_nt: TGTGCCAGCAGTTTATTTCGGGCTGAAGCTTTCTTT
cdr3_aa: CASSLFRAEAFF

v_call: TRBV6-5
d_call: NA
clone_size: medium-sized
j_call: TRBJ1-2
cdr3_nt: TGTGCCAGCAGTTCCCCCGGGGCCCCCCTGGGAGGCTACACCTTC
cdr3_aa: CASSSPGAPLGGYTF

v_call: TRBV10-3
d_call: TRBD1
clone_size: NA
j_call: TRBJ1-2
cdr3_nt: TGTGCCAGCAGTACCCGGACAGGGATGGCCTATGGCTACACCTTC
cdr3_aa: CASSTRTGMAYGYTF

v_call: TRBV7-2
d_call: NA
clone_size: NA
j_call: TRBJ2-5
cdr3_nt: TGTGCCAGCGGCAGGTTAGAGACCCAGTACTTC
cdr3_aa: CASGRLETQYF

v_call: TRBV11-2
d_call: NA
clone_size: once
j_call: TRBJ2-5
cdr3_nt: TGTGCCAGCACCCGAGGGTTTAAGAACCAAGAGACCCAGTACTTC
cdr3_aa: CASTRGFKNQETQYF

v_call: TRBV7-9
d_call: NA
clone_size: NA
j_call: TRBJ2-7
cdr3_nt: TGTGCCAGCAGCTTAGCAGGGGTAGATTACGAGCAGTACTTC
cdr3_aa: CASSLAGVDYEQYF

v_call: TRBV6-5
d_call: NA
clone_size: NA
j_call: TRBJ1-6
cdr3_nt: TGTGCCAGCAGTCGCCCTAAGGGAGGGGAATCACCCCTCCACTTT
cdr3_aa: CASSRPKGGESPLHF

v_call: TRBV7-2
d_call: NA
clone_size: once
j_call: TRBJ1-1
cdr3_nt: TGTGCCAGCAGATTCTCTTCCATGAACACTGAAGCTTTCTTT
cdr3_aa: CASRFSSMNTEAFF

v_call: TRBV6-5
d_call: NA
clone_size: few
j_call: TRBJ1-1
cdr3_nt: TGTGCCAGCAGTAAGTTAAACACTGAAGCTTTCTTT
cdr3_aa: CASSKLNTEAFF

v_call: TRBV7-2
d_call: NA
clone_size: NA
j_call: TRBJ1-5
cdr3_nt: TGTGCCAGCAGCTTCATGGGGGGAAGCAATCAGCCCCAGCATTTT
cdr3_aa: CASSFMGGSNQPQHF